What follows is one T cell receptor beta chain and its context. The source of the sample is a study of control samples from healthy donors and cancer patients. The ends were cut back, 6 bases at V and 4 bases at J, with 13 bases in the middle. Germline V gene lookup returns CDR1 SNHLY and CDR2 FYNNEI. The CDR3 sequence is 14 residues long. Clones were sequenced by immunoSEQ multiplex PCR, and TCRdb holds only the in-frame ones, with some missing. This table has about 130,000 clones, approximately 95% appearing once. The chain is built from TRBV2 and TRBJ1-3, with D tentatively TRBD1 (5 bases). The sequence derives from a man aged 25-45 years in good health. Material for sequencing was blood. The chain's CDR3 is CASRQQGAGNTIYF. As DNA, the CDR3 is TGTGCCAGCAGGCAGCAGGGAGCAGGAAACACCATATATTTT.